These 15 T cell receptor beta chains were all obtained from the same sample, sequenced in a study of blood T cell repertoires in COVID-19. Clones were sequenced by immunoSEQ multiplex PCR, and TCRdb holds only the in-frame ones, with some missing. The profile shows under 250,000 clones, roughly 79% of them singletons. Sequencing used PBMCs or T cells enriched from blood (not recorded which). The origin of the receptors is a woman between 50 and 59 years old with acute COVID-19.

This clone was recorded only once. V usage is TRBV3-1 (or the pseudogene TRBV3-2) and J usage is TRBJ2-5; D gene uncertain. Trimming stripped 4 bases from V and 7 bases from J, with 16 bases between. This CDR3 is 14 amino acids long. CDR1 LGHDT and CDR2 YNNKEL come from the germline V gene (reference sequence). DNA of the CDR3: TGTGCCAGCAGCCCCCTCGCGGTGGCTGGGACCCAGTACTTC. Translating gives CASSPLAVAGTQYF.

This chain connects TRBV10-3 to TRBJ2-4; 9 nucleotides agree with TRBD2. CDR1 and CDR2 (germline): ENHRY, SYGVKD. The junction had 11 bases not matched to a gene; V was cut back by 2 bases and J by 3 bases. The CDR3 spans 18 residues. CDR3 residues: CAISEPAGGTPDKNIQYF. CDR3 bases: TGTGCCATCAGTGAGCCAGCGGGGGGCACCCCTGACAAAAACATTCAGTACTTC.

The CDR3 protein is CASSWGQNAYEQYF. The CDR3 DNA follows: TGTGCCAGCAGCTGGGGACAGAATGCCTACGAGCAGTACTTC. V usage is TRBV11-2 and J usage is TRBJ2-7, with TRBD1 matching over 7 bases. The germline V gene encodes CDR1 SGHAT and CDR2 FQNNGV. This CDR3 has 14 residues. Unmatched junction bases numbered 5, after V lost 4 bases and J lost 2 bases.

A word on this clone: Germline is not matched at one junction end, which may reflect a read error. The V and J genes are TRBV4-3 and TRBJ2-1, with D possibly being TRBD2 (5 bases). The CDR3 has 16 residues. Germline values: CDR1 LGHNA, CDR2 YSLEER. The CDR3 bases are TGCGCCAGCAGCAAAGAGTCCGCTAGCCCTACCAATGAGCAGTTCTTC. Encoded protein: CASSKESASPTNEQFF.

The chain links TRBV5-8 to TRBJ2-2; 7 bases align to TRBD1. Germline trimming cut 0 bases from V and 6 bases from J; bases unmatched to any gene: 8. CDR3 length: 16 residues. Germline V lookup: CDR1 SGHTS, CDR2 YDEGEE. The CDR3 DNA is TGTGCCAGCAGCTTGGCCCGGGCAGGGGGTTCCGGGGAGCTGTTTTTT. Its protein is CASSLARAGGSGELFF.

The CDR3 loop reads CASVGQGAHEQFF. CDR3 coding DNA: TGTGCCAGCGTAGGACAGGGGGCCCATGAGCAGTTCTTC. The chain combines TRBV6-5 with TRBJ2-1; 11 nucleotides agree with TRBD1. Germline V gene lookup returns CDR1 MNHEY and CDR2 SVGAGI. This CDR3 spans 13 amino acids. The V and J ends lost 8 bases and 8 bases, in that order; junction bases with no gene match: 5.

In this sample, this clone turned up a few times. The chain joins TRBV20-1 to TRBJ2-2; 7 bases fit TRBD1. Trimming took 4 bases from V and 15 from J; bases not matched to a gene: 8. Germline V lookup: CDR1 DFQATT, CDR2 SNEGSKA (reference sequence). The CDR3 covers 11 residues. In DNA, the CDR3 is TGCAGTGCTAACCTACAGGGGAAGGTGTTTTTT. It translates to CSANLQGKVFF.

The chain has TRBV6-2 or TRBV6-3 and TRBJ2-1; D unresolved. V was pared by 0 bases and J by 15 bases, with 9 bases between. Germline V gene sequence: CDR1 MNHEY, CDR2 SVGEGT. The CDR3 length is 11 residues. The CDR3 sequence: CASSYSSGWFF. CDR3 coding DNA: TGTGCCAGCAGTTACTCTAGTGGTTGGTTCTTC.

This rearrangement joins TRBV11-2 to TRBJ2-7, with 7 positions matching TRBD1. Germline V gives CDR1 SGHAT, CDR2 FQNNGV. Unmatched junction bases numbered 4, after V lost 5 bases and J lost 6 bases. The CDR3 consists of 12 residues. CDR3 loop: CASSLQGLEQYF. CDR3 bases: TGTGCCAGCAGCCTACAGGGGCTCGAGCAGTACTTC.

The chain links TRBV18 to TRBJ2-7; TRBD2 matches 9 bases. Germline V gene lookup returns CDR1 KGHSH and CDR2 LQKENI. Trimming at V came to 4 bases and at J to 0 bases, leaving 7 bases not matched to a gene. This CDR3 spans 16 amino acids. In nucleotides, the CDR3 is TGTGCCAGCTCACAACCGGGACTAGCCGGCTCCTACGAGCAGTACTTC. It specifies CASSQPGLAGSYEQYF.

V gene TRBV27 combines with J gene TRBJ1-4; D is perhaps TRBD1 (5 bases). Trimming cost V 1 base and J 7 bases, with 13 bases left between them. Germline V gene sequence: CDR1 MNHEY, CDR2 SMNVEV (reference sequence). The CDR3 extends over 15 amino acids. CDR3 loop: CASSLWGGGLEKLFF. The CDR3 nucleotides are TGTGCCAGCAGTTTATGGGGGGGAGGTCTTGAAAAACTGTTTTTT.

V and J are TRBV28 and TRBJ2-7; TRBD1 agrees at 7 bases. J lost 0 bases, V lost 6 bases, and 8 bases had no gene match. CDR3 size: 15 residues. Germline loops: CDR1 MDHEN, CDR2 SYDVKM. The CDR3 sequence: CASRSTGTDSYEQYF. CDR3 DNA: TGTGCCAGCAGGTCGACCGGGACAGACTCCTACGAGCAGTACTTC.

This chain joins TRBV27 and TRBJ2-7; 7 bases agree with TRBD2. The junction had 16 bases not matched to a gene; V was cut back by 5 bases and J by 6 bases. This CDR3 spans 16 amino acids. The V gene's germline CDR1 is MNHEY and CDR2 SMNVEV (reference sequence). In DNA, the CDR3 is TGTGCCAGCAGTCTACGGAGACTAGCCGCCGGTTTCGAGCAGTACTTC. Amino acids: CASSLRRLAAGFEQYF.

The chain uses TRBV7-9 and TRBJ2-7, with D perhaps TRBD1 (5 bases). Trimming took off 5 bases at V and 6 bases at J, with 20 bases between the two ends. The germline V gene encodes CDR1 SEHNR and CDR2 FQNEAQ (reference sequence). This CDR3 contains 15 residues. This CDR3 is CASSPTTGGLVEQYF. In DNA form, the CDR3 reads TGTGCCAGCAGCCCCACAACAGGCGGTTTGGTCGAGCAGTACTTC.

The V gene is TRBV5-1, the J gene TRBJ1-2; TRBD1 matches 9 bases. Germline V lookup: CDR1 SGHRS, CDR2 YFSETQ. Trimming at V came to 0 bases and at J to 4 bases, leaving 4 bases not matched to a gene. The CDR3 length is 15 residues. The CDR3 DNA reads as TGCGCCAGCAGCTTGGAGGCGGGACAGGGCTATGGCTACACCTTC. As protein: CASSLEAGQGYGYTF. Together with reference TRBV5-1 and TRBJ1-2, the CDR3 gives the full variable domain: KAGVTQTPRYLIKTRGQQVTLSCSPISGHRSVSWYQQTPGQGLQFLFEYFSETQRNKGNFPGRFSGRQFSNSRSEMNVSTLELGDSALYLCASSLEAGQGYGYTFGSGTRLTVV.